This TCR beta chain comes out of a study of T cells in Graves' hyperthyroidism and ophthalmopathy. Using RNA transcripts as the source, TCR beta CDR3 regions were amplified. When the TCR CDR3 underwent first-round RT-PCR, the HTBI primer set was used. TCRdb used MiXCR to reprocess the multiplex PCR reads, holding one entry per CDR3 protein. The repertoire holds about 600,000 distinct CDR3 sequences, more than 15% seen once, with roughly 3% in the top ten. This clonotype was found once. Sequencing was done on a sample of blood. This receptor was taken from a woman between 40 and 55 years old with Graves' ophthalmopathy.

This CDR3 reads CASTGTGYTGELFF. The CDR3 DNA is TGTGCCAGCACCGGGACAGGGTACACCGGGGAGCTGTTTTTT. The V and J genes are TRBV6-1 and TRBJ2-2; 9 bases map to TRBD1. The CDR3 is 14 residues long. J was trimmed by 3 bases and V by 7 bases; bases with no gene match: 3. In germline, CDR1 is MNHNS, CDR2 SASEGT.